The 18 T cell receptor beta chains reported below all come from one sample, sequenced in a study of shared clonotypes between healthy human individuals. Some clones are missing from TCRdb's copy, which holds only in-frame ones; the method was immunoSEQ multiplex PCR. In the table there are over a million clones, roughly 80% of which are singletons. The sample comprised memory CD4+ T cells sorted from blood. Subset in this sample: CD45RA-negative fraction. Every receptor here comes from a man in his late teens or twenties in good health.

The chain employs TRBV5-1 and TRBJ2-5, with unresolved D. Germline V gives CDR1 SGHRS, CDR2 YFSETQ. Trimming took off 1 base at V and 5 bases at J, with 9 bases between the two ends. This CDR3 has 13 amino acids. The CDR3 nucleotides read TGCGCCAGCAGCTTGCCGAGTGGGGAGACCCAGTACTTC. This sequence encodes CASSLPSGETQYF.

This chain connects TRBV5-1 to TRBJ1-1, with 8 bases lining up with TRBD1. The CDR3 sequence is 15 residues long. Germline CDR1 reads SGHRS; CDR2 reads YFSETQ. The ends lost 3 bases at V and 9 bases at J; junction bases unmatched: 13. The CDR3 region is CASSSVPQGAEKAFF. As DNA, the CDR3 is TGCGCCAGCAGCTCGGTTCCTCAGGGGGCCGAGAAAGCTTTCTTT.

The genes are TRBV7-9 and TRBJ1-4, with D perhaps matching TRBD1 (6 bases). Germline loops: CDR1 SEHNR, CDR2 FQNEAQ (reference sequence). This CDR3 region has 14 residues. V dropped 5 bases and J dropped 5 bases, with 12 bases sitting between them. As DNA, the CDR3 is TGTGCCAGCAGCAGGCGGACAGAGAATGAAAAACTGTTTTTT. Protein: CASSRRTENEKLFF. Full variable domain (outside the CDR3, taken from reference TRBV7-9 and TRBJ1-4): DTGVSQNPRHKITKRGQNVTFRCDPISEHNRLYWYRQTLGQGPEFLTYFQNEAQLEKSRLLSDRFSAERPKGSFSTLEIQRTEQGDSAMYLCASSRRTENEKLFFGSGTQLSVL.

This chain uses TRBV7-9 with TRBJ1-5; D gene unclear. The CDR3 spans 14 residues. Germline values: CDR1 SEHNR, CDR2 FQNEAQ (reference sequence). With 8 bases removed from V and 7 bases from J, the gap between germline ends came to 18 bases. The CDR3: CASALSGKGQPQHF. The CDR3, as DNA: TGTGCCAGCGCCCTATCCGGCAAAGGGCAGCCCCAGCATTTT.

This clone occurred once. CDR3 region: CASSERTAQGYGYTF. In nucleotides, the CDR3 is TGTGCCAGCAGTGAAAGGACAGCACAAGGCTATGGCTACACCTTC. The V and J genes are TRBV2 and TRBJ1-2; the D gene is possibly TRBD1 (6 bases). Trimming took 2 bases from V and 4 from J, leaving 14 bases between them. The germline CDR1 and CDR2 sequences are SNHLY and FYNNEI. The CDR3 has 15 residues. Together with reference TRBV2 and TRBJ1-2, the CDR3 gives the full variable domain: EPEVTQTPSHQVTQMGQEVILRCVPISNHLYFYWYRQILGQKVEFLVSFYNNEISEKSEIFDDQFSVERPDGSNFTLKIRSTKLEDSAMYFCASSERTAQGYGYTFGSGTRLTVV.

This chain joins TRBV5-1 and TRBJ2-6; tentatively, D is TRBD1 or TRBD2 (5 bases each). Germline V gives CDR1 SGHRS, CDR2 YFSETQ. Deletions cut 3 bases from V and 9 bases from J, with 10 bases between. The CDR3 runs 13 residues. CDR3 coding DNA: TGCGCCAGCAGCTCCGGGACCGGCAACGTCCTGACTTTC. Translated: CASSSGTGNVLTF.

V usage is TRBV19 and J usage is TRBJ1-5; D perhaps matches TRBD1 (5 bases). V lost 6 bases and J lost 6, with 18 bases in between. Germline V CDR1 and CDR2: LNHDA, SQIVND (reference sequence). This CDR3 region has 15 residues. The CDR3 sequence is CASRRTLPVGQPQHF. CDR3 DNA: TGTGCCAGTAGACGGACACTTCCCGTGGGTCAGCCCCAGCATTTT.

The rearrangement links TRBV2 to TRBJ1-2, with D perhaps TRBD1 (5 bases). Germline values: CDR1 SNHLY, CDR2 FYNNEI. The CDR3 sequence is 12 residues long. Trimming took off 3 bases at V and 8 bases at J, with 10 bases between the two ends. The CDR3 here is CASSDSGSGYTF. For the CDR3, the DNA is TGTGCCAGCAGTGATTCAGGGAGCGGCTACACCTTC.

Regarding this clone: Other DNA sequences in this sample translate to the same CDR3. CDR3 in amino acids: CASSTTSGADTQYF. The CDR3 nucleotides read TGCGCCAGCAGCACTACTAGCGGGGCAGATACGCAGTATTTT. The chain joins TRBV5-1 to TRBJ2-3; TRBD2 aligns across 10 bases. V dropped 4 bases and J dropped 4; count of bases not matched to a gene: 3. CDR3 length: 14 amino acids. Germline CDR1 and CDR2: SGHRS and YFSETQ.

The V gene is TRBV2, the J gene TRBJ1-1; D possibly corresponds to TRBD1 (6 bases). V lost 5 bases to trimming and J lost 1 base, with 8 bases between them. This CDR3 contains 13 residues. CDR1 SNHLY and CDR2 FYNNEI come from the germline V gene. CDR3 residues: CASSQGRNTEAFF. DNA of the CDR3: TGTGCCAGCAGTCAGGGGAGGAACACTGAAGCTTTCTTT.

A single count supports this clone. The chain uses TRBV27 and TRBJ2-7; 12 bases are a match to TRBD1. Germline CDR1 reads MNHEY; CDR2 reads SMNVEV (reference sequence). The CDR3 loop spans 15 amino acids. Trimming took 6 bases from V and 7 from J; bases not matched to a gene: 10. CDR3 region: CASSPGTGGRGEQYF. The CDR3 DNA is TGTGCCAGCAGCCCAGGGACAGGGGGCCGAGGTGAGCAGTACTTC.

The rearrangement uses TRBV18 and TRBJ2-1, with 9 bases aligning to TRBD2. Germline lookup yields CDR1 KGHSH and CDR2 LQKENI. The CDR3 has 18 amino acids. J was trimmed by 4 bases and V by 0 bases; bases with no gene match: 10. DNA for the CDR3: TGTGCCAGCTCACCACCCCCCCAGGGTAGCGGGAGATACAATGAGCAGTTCTTC. The encoded protein is CASSPPPQGSGRYNEQFF.

This clone was counted once. The V call is TRBV19, the J call TRBJ1-4; a weak D match, TRBD1 (5 bases). Trimming removed 7 bases from V and 1 base from J, with 13 bases in between. CDR3 length: 15 amino acids. Germline assignment: CDR1 LNHDA and CDR2 SQIVND (reference sequence). CDR3: CASIGEGRTNEKLFF. The CDR3 DNA follows: TGTGCCAGTATCGGGGAGGGGCGAACTAATGAAAAACTGTTTTTT.

This clone was observed a few times. The chain carries TRBV2 and TRBJ1-1; 7 bases are a match to TRBD1. V dropped 6 bases and J dropped 4; count of bases not matched to a gene: 2. The CDR3 is 12 residues long. CDR1 SNHLY and CDR2 FYNNEI come from the germline V gene. The DNA of the CDR3 is TGTGCCAGCAGGTCAGGGGGCACTGAAGCTTTCTTT. This sequence encodes CASRSGGTEAFF. Variable domain in full (rest from reference TRBV2 and TRBJ1-1): EPEVTQTPSHQVTQMGQEVILRCVPISNHLYFYWYRQILGQKVEFLVSFYNNEISEKSEIFDDQFSVERPDGSNFTLKIRSTKLEDSAMYFCASRSGGTEAFFGQGTRLTVV.

V and J are TRBV5-4 and TRBJ2-5; D gene ambiguous. V lost 3 bases to trimming and J lost 2 bases, with 8 bases between them. This CDR3 comprises 13 residues. Germline V gene lookup returns CDR1 SGHNT and CDR2 YYREEE (reference sequence). CDR3 sequence: CASSSVGQETQYF. CDR3 coding DNA: TGTGCCAGCAGCTCCGTAGGGCAAGAGACCCAGTACTTC.

The CDR3 here is CASSQDRQDKRGADNEQFF. The CDR3 nucleotides are TGTGCCAGCAGCCAAGATCGTCAGGATAAGCGGGGGGCTGACAATGAGCAGTTCTTC. The V and J genes are TRBV4-2 and TRBJ2-1; 9 bases match TRBD2. Losses at the gene ends were 0 bases for V and 5 bases for J; bases not matched to a gene: 14. CDR3 length: 19 residues. Germline lookup yields CDR1 LGHNA and CDR2 YNFKEQ.

This clone was counted at least ten times. Other DNA sequences in this sample translate to the same CDR3. The chain joins TRBV18 to TRBJ2-2, with 8 bases that match TRBD1. V shed 5 bases, J shed 3 bases, and the junction held 5 bases outside the gene matches. Germline assignment: CDR1 KGHSH and CDR2 LQKENI. The CDR3 covers 15 residues. In DNA, the CDR3 is TGTGCCAGCTCAAGAGGACAGGGAGACACCGGGGAGCTGTTTTTT. It codes for CASSRGQGDTGELFF.

The rearrangement links TRBV19 to TRBJ2-4, with 10 bases lining up with TRBD1. Germline V gives CDR1 LNHDA, CDR2 SQIVND (reference sequence). The CDR3 runs to 16 residues. J gave up 7 bases and V 9 bases, and 15 bases lay outside the gene matches. CDR3 nucleotides: TGTGCCAGCCACTCCCGGGACAGGGGTGAGGGGAACATTCAGTACTTC. Its translation is CASHSRDRGEGNIQYF.